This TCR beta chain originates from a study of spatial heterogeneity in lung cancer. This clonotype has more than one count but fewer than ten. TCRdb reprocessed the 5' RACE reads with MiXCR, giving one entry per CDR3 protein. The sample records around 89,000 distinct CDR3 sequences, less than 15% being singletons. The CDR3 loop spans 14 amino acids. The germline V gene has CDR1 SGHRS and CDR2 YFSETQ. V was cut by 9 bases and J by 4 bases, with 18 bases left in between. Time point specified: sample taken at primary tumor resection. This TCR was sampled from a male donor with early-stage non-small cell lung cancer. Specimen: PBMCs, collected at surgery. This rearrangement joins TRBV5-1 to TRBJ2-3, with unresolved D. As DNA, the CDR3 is TGCGCCACCAAGGGTGGTTCAGCCGCAGATACGCAGTATTTT. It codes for CATKGGSAADTQYF.